The TCR beta chain described here comes from a study of somatic mutations in cytotoxic T cells in rheumatoid arthritis. Study findings and constraints: The top CD8+ clone topped 20% of CD8+ cells in about an eighth of the roughly 60 patients.

V gave up 0 bases and J gave up 1 base, with 13 bases separating them. The CDR3 is 16 amino acids. In germline, CDR1 is ENHRY, CDR2 SYGVKD. Some clones are missing from TCRdb's copy, which holds only in-frame ones; the method was immunoSEQ multiplex PCR. The repertoire holds 4,000 to 5,500 clones, with about 87% as singletons. This clone has only one observation. Its antigen is unidentified. V is TRBV10-3 and J is TRBJ2-7; D gene ambiguous. This sequence was found in a woman between 50 and 59 years old with rheumatoid arthritis. The specimen was CD8+ T cells sorted from blood. The CDR3 DNA sequence: TGTGCCATCAGTGAGTCTCACTCAGGCCTTTCCTACGAGCAGTACTTC. Encoded protein: CAISESHSGLSYEQYF.